These 4 T cell receptor beta chains came from one sample sequenced in a study of shared clonotypes between healthy human individuals. Libraries were prepared by immunoSEQ multiplex PCR; TCRdb keeps only in-frame clonotypes and omits some of them. The table shows 2 million to 2.5 million clones, with roughly 93% occurring only once. Sequenced input: naive CD4+ T cells from PBMCs. Described subset: CD45RA+ positively selected. The receptors stem from a man between 18 and 29 years old in good health. Some clones in this sample may be carry-over from other donors' samples.

The chain carries TRBV7-2 and TRBJ1-2; no clear D. V was trimmed by 5 bases and J by 5 bases, leaving 15 bases between them. The CDR3 has 14 amino acids. Germline CDR1 reads SGHTA; CDR2 reads FQGNSA. CDR3 region: CASSALEGYYGYTF. As DNA, the CDR3 is TGTGCCAGCAGCGCCCTAGAGGGCTATTATGGCTACACCTTC.

On this clone: Germline is not matched at one junction end, which may reflect a read error. The chain joins TRBV18 to TRBJ2-1; TRBD1 might be the D (6 bases). The CDR3 covers 14 residues. Germline V lookup: CDR1 KGHSH, CDR2 LQKENI. In DNA form, the CDR3 reads TGTGCCAGCTCGCCCGACAGGACCTACACTGAGCAGTTCTTC. This codes for CASSPDRTYTEQFF.

The chain employs TRBV5-4 and TRBJ1-2; TRBD1 aligns across 8 bases. The V gene's germline CDR1 is SGHNT and CDR2 YYREEE (reference sequence). The CDR3 sequence is 16 residues long. V lost 4 bases and J lost 4; bases outside the gene matches: 12. The CDR3 DNA follows: TGTGCCAGCAGCCTACCGACGCAGGGGGCTGTCTATGGCTACACCTTC. Encoded protein: CASSLPTQGAVYGYTF.

V gene TRBV15 combines with J gene TRBJ1-2; no clear D. Trimming pared 0 bases from V and 4 bases from J, leaving 12 bases between. Germline V CDR1 and CDR2: LNHNV, YYDKDF (reference sequence). The CDR3 covers 15 residues. The CDR3 loop reads CATSRETRNAYGYTF. In DNA form, the CDR3 reads TGTGCCACCAGCAGAGAAACGAGGAACGCCTATGGCTACACCTTC.